A selection of T cell receptor beta chains follows, all from one sample in a study of T cell responses to AZD1222 COVID-19 vaccine. Libraries were prepared by immunoSEQ multiplex PCR; TCRdb keeps only in-frame clonotypes and omits some of them. Of roughly 150,000 clones in the sample, approximately 90% were seen once. Sample: peripheral blood, taken on day 0 of AZD1222 vaccination. These receptors were collected from an adult in good health. Each CDR3 is given with its conserved first and last residue. D genes are given only for firm matches. Not every row has a clone size; where given, it reads once, few, many or a size class.

d_gene | j_gene | abundance | len | v_gene | CDR3nt | CDR3aa
TRBD2 | TRBJ2-1 | NA | 14 | TRBV6-5 | TGTGCCAGCAGTCGCGGGGCTAGCGGGGGCAGGGGGTTCTTC | CASSRGASGGRGFF
NA | TRBJ2-1 | NA | 15 | TRBV5-4 | TGTGCCAGCAGTTTCCCAGGGCCCTCCTACAATGAGCAGTTCTTC | CASSFPGPSYNEQFF
TRBD2 | TRBJ2-5 | NA | 17 | TRBV9 | TGTGCCAGCAGCGTAGGTAGACTAGCGGGAGCCGCAGAGACCCAGTACTTC | CASSVGRLAGAAETQYF
NA | TRBJ1-2 | NA | 13 | TRBV29-1 | TGCAGCGTCGCTACAGTGGTAAACTATGGCTACACCTTC | CSVATVVNYGYTF
TRBD1 | TRBJ1-3 | NA | 15 | TRBV30 | TGTGCCTGGAGTCTAGGACAGGTCTCTGGAAACACCATATATTTT | CAWSLGQVSGNTIYF
NA | TRBJ2-7 | NA | 17 | TRBV2 | TGTGCCACTCGGCAGGGTATATCAAGAGATACCCCCTCCGAGCAGTACTTC | CATRQGISRDTPSEQYF
TRBD1 | TRBJ1-2 | few | 15 | TRBV6-5 | TGTGCCAGCAGCGGTACCGGGACAGGGGTCTATGGCTACACCTTC | CASSGTGTGVYGYTF
NA | TRBJ2-7 | NA | 14 | TRBV24-1 | TGTGCCACCAGTGACCGCCGGGACACATCCGAGCAGTACTTC | CATSDRRDTSEQYF
NA | TRBJ1-1 | NA | 13 | TRBV3-1/TRBV3-2 | TGTGCCAGCAGCCAAGGGGCAGGCACTGAAGCTTTCTTT | CASSQGAGTEAFF
NA | TRBJ2-7 | NA | 13 | TRBV5-6 | TGTGCCAGCAGCTTACAAAGTCCCTACGAGCAGTACTTC | CASSLQSPYEQYF
NA | TRBJ1-1 | NA | 14 | TRBV11-2 | TGTGCCAGCAGCTTAGCCCGTAAAACCACTGAAGCTTTCTTT | CASSLARKTTEAFF
TRBD2 | TRBJ2-1 | NA | 15 | TRBV7-3 | TGTGCCAGCAGCCGAATACCGGGACTAAACAATGAGCAGTTCTTC | CASSRIPGLNNEQFF
NA | TRBJ1-1 | NA | 12 | TRBV28 | TGTGCCAGCAGCCTTAATTATGGGATGGCTTTCTTT | CASSLNYGMAFF
TRBD1 | TRBJ2-7 | NA | 16 | TRBV28 | TGTGCCAGCAGTTCCCTCCGGCGGGGACAGGGATACGAGCAGTACTTC | CASSSLRRGQGYEQYF
NA | TRBJ1-4 | NA | 15 | TRBV19 | TGTGCCAGTAGTAGCAGAGCGCTAAATAATGAAAAACTGTTTTTT | CASSSRALNNEKLFF
TRBD2 | TRBJ2-3 | NA | 16 | TRBV11-1 | TGTGCCAGCAGCAACCACCAAGCGGGAGCGACAGATACGCAGTATTTT | CASSNHQAGATDTQYF